These T cell receptor beta chains were read from a single sample in a study of T cell repertoires in aging, cancer and after chemotherapy. TCRdb ran MiXCR on the multiplex PCR reads and lists one entry per CDR3 protein. The data show 2,800 or so distinct CDR3 sequences, with around 42% seen just once and more than 40% held by the top ten. The specimen was blood. Receptors were obtained from a human donor with a blood cancer. Each CDR3 is given with its conserved first and last residue. Each record gives: V gene, D gene, J gene, clone size, CDR3 protein, CDR3 DNA. The D gene is left open where the match is weak. Clone sizes are given selectively: once, few, many, or a class where the clone is expanded.

TRBV5-6	NA	TRBJ2-2	medium-sized	CASSSPTYEGTGELFF	TGTGCCAGCAGCTCCCCTACCTACGAGGGCACCGGGGAGCTGTTTTTT
TRBV19	NA	TRBJ1-2	NA	CASSIPPMGLSYGYTF	TGTGCCAGTAGTATCCCCCCCATGGGCCTTAGCTATGGCTACACCTTC
TRBV30	TRBD1	TRBJ1-1	medium-sized	CAWRIGDRDYTEAFF	TGTGCCTGGCGCATTGGGGACAGGGACTACACTGAAGCTTTCTTT
TRBV12-3/TRBV12-4	NA	TRBJ2-3	NA	CASSWGADTQYF	TGTGCCAGCAGTTGGGGGGCAGATACGCAGTATTTT
TRBV19	NA	TRBJ1-2	NA	CASSKVNLGASYGYTF	TGTGCCAGTAGTAAGGTGAACCTAGGGGCAAGCTATGGCTACACCTTC
TRBV6-5	TRBD1	TRBJ1-5	NA	CASSATGYQPQHF	TGTGCCAGCAGTGCGACAGGGTATCAGCCCCAGCATTTT
TRBV19	TRBD1	TRBJ2-5	NA	CASSRQGLGETQYF	TGTGCCAGCAGTCGACAGGGGTTGGGAGAGACCCAGTACTTC
TRBV18	NA	TRBJ2-7	NA	CASSPRLGQTYEQYF	TGTGCCAGCTCACCACGACTCGGACAGACCTACGAGCAGTACTTC
TRBV5-1	NA	TRBJ1-2	few	CASSLAGGGYTF	TGCGCCAGCAGCTTGGCCGGGGGCGGCTACACCTTC
TRBV27	NA	TRBJ2-3	NA	CASSPWSGIGDTQYF	TGTGCCAGCAGTCCCTGGTCGGGAATAGGGGATACGCAGTATTTT
TRBV7-2	NA	TRBJ2-5	NA	CASSMGYQETQYF	TGTGCCAGCAGCATGGGATACCAAGAGACCCAGTACTTC
TRBV12-3/TRBV12-4	NA	TRBJ1-2	NA	CASTHAGVVRDGYTF	TGTGCCAGCACTCACGCAGGGGTAGTGAGAGACGGCTACACCTTC
TRBV6-5	TRBD2	TRBJ2-1	NA	CASSDSSGSYNEQFF	TGTGCCAGCAGTGACTCTAGCGGCTCCTACAATGAGCAGTTCTTC
TRBV19	TRBD2	TRBJ2-3	NA	CASSRYHRTSGNTDTQYF	TGTGCCAGTAGTCGTTATCACAGGACTAGCGGGAACACAGATACGCAGTATTTT
TRBV27	TRBD1	TRBJ1-2	few	CASRGQGASYGYTF	TGTGCCAGCAGGGGACAGGGGGCGAGCTATGGCTACACCTTC
TRBV7-2	TRBD1	TRBJ2-7	medium-sized	CASSSARDSLSYEQYF	TGTGCCAGCAGCTCCGCCCGGGACAGCCTCTCCTACGAGCAGTACTTC
TRBV19	NA	TRBJ1-6	NA	CASSTIGLTRNWALHF	TGTGCCAGTAGTACCATAGGGTTAACTCGAAATTGGGCCCTCCACTTT
TRBV6-4	NA	TRBJ2-6	medium-sized	CASSDNSGANVLTF	TGTGCCAGCAGTGACAACTCTGGGGCCAACGTCCTGACTTTC
TRBV29-1	TRBD2	TRBJ2-1	medium-sized	CSVTIAGGLWNEQFF	TGCAGCGTAACTATAGCGGGAGGGCTTTGGAATGAGCAGTTCTTC
TRBV24-1	NA	TRBJ1-1	once	CATSDLEAFF	TGTGCCACCAGTGACCTAGAAGCTTTCTTT
TRBV29-1	NA	TRBJ2-3	NA	CSVELGLADTQYF	TGCAGCGTTGAATTGGGTTTGGCAGATACGCAGTATTTT
TRBV6-1	NA	TRBJ2-1	NA	CASRSGRQSSYNEQFF	TGTGCCAGCAGATCGGGACGACAAAGCTCCTACAATGAGCAGTTCTTC
TRBV30	TRBD1	TRBJ2-3	NA	CASINPGQGAGTDTQYF	TGTGCCTCCATAAACCCGGGACAGGGGGCAGGAACAGATACGCAGTATTTT
TRBV7-9	TRBD2	TRBJ2-4	NA	CASSFPSGRAVETKNIQYF	TGTGCCAGCAGCTTCCCGAGCGGGAGGGCCGTTGAGACCAAAAACATTCAGTACTTC
TRBV19	NA	TRBJ1-1	few	CASSMVGGGTEAFF	TGTGCCAGTAGTATGGTAGGGGGGGGGACTGAAGCTTTCTTT
TRBV20-1	TRBD2	TRBJ2-5	once	CSPGTSGSRGETQYF	TGCAGCCCCGGGACTAGCGGGAGTCGAGGGGAGACCCAGTACTTC
TRBV5-6	NA	TRBJ2-7	few	CASSLELHRPPYEQYF	TGTGCCAGCAGCTTGGAGCTGCACAGGCCCCCCTACGAGCAGTACTTC
TRBV11-2	NA	TRBJ2-1	NA	CASSPRPRTEQFF	TGTGCCAGCAGCCCCCGACCGCGAACCGAGCAGTTCTTC
TRBV15	NA	TRBJ2-1	NA	CATSRLADLYNKQFF	TGTGCCACCAGCAGATTAGCGGACTTATACAATAAGCAGTTCTTC
TRBV19	NA	TRBJ2-2	few	CASSANTGELFF	TGTGCCAGTAGTGCGAACACCGGGGAGCTGTTTTTT